This T cell receptor beta chain was sequenced in a study of identifying expanded T cells in peripheral blood. Assay: immunoSEQ multiplex PCR; the TCRdb copy retains only in-frame clones and omits some. This sample carries approximately 120,000 clones, less than 90% of them seen once, and the ten largest clones take roughly 7.6%. J lost 2 bases, V lost 7 bases, and 5 bases had no gene match. The CDR3 length is 13 residues. Germline V lookup: CDR1 MDHEN, CDR2 SYDVKM. Sequenced: blood. V usage is TRBV28 and J usage is TRBJ2-7, with 7 nucleotides matching TRBD2. The clonotype comes from a person aged 18 to 75 in good health. This CDR3 is CASKGSGTYEQYF. In DNA, the CDR3 is TGTGCCAGCAAGGGGAGCGGGACCTACGAGCAGTACTTC.